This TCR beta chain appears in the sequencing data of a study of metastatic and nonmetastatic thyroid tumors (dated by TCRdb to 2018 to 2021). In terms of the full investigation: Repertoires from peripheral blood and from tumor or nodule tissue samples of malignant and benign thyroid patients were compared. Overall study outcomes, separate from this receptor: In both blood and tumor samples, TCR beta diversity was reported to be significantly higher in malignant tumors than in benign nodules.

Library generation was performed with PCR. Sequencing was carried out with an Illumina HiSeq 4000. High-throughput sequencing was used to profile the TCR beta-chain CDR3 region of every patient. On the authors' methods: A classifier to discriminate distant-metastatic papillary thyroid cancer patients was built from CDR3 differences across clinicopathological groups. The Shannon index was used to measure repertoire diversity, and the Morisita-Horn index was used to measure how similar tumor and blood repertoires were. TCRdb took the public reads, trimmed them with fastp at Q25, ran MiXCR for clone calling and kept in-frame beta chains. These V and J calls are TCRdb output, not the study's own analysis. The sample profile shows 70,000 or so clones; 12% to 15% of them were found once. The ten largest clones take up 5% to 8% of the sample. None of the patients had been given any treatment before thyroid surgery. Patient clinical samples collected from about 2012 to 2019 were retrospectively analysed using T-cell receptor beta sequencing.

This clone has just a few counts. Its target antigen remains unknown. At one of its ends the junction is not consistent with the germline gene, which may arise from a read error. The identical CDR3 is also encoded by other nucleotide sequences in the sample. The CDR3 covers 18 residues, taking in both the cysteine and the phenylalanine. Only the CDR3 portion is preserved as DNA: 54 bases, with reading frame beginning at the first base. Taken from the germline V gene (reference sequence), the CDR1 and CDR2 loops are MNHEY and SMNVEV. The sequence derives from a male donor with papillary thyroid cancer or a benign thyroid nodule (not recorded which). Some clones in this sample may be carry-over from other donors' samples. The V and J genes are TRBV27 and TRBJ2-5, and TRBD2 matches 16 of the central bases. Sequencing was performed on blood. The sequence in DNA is TGTGCCAGCAGTTCACCGGGACTAGCGGGAGGGGCGACAGAGACACAGTACTTC. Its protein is CASSSPGLAGGATETQYF.